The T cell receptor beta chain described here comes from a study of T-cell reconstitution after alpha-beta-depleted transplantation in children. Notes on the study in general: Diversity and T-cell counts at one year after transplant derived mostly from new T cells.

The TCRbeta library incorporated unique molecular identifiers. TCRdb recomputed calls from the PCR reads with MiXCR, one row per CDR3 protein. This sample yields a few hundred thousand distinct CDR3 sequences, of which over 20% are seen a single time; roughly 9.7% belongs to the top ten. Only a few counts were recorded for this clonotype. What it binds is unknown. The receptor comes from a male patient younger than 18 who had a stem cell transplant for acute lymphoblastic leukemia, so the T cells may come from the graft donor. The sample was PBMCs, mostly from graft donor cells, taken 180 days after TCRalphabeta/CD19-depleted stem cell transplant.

The CDR3 DNA reads TGCAGCGTCCTGAGCGTGCTACCAGGGGGCGGACAGCCCCAGCATTTT. This codes for CSVLSVLPGGGQPQHF. The chain couples TRBV29-1 to TRBJ1-5, with 8 bases identical to TRBD1. This CDR3 has 16 amino acids. The V gene's germline CDR1 is SQVTM and CDR2 ANQGSEA. J gave up 7 bases and V 6 bases, and 17 bases lay outside the gene matches.